The T cell receptor (beta chain) under discussion was sequenced for a study of TIL therapy for anti-PD-1-resistant metastatic lung cancer. Looking at the study overall: Patients then received nivolumab; progressors got lymphodepletion, TIL and IL-2. Patients had a median age of 54 years (range roughly 38-75). By whole-exome sequencing, median non-synonymous tumor mutation burden was roughly 1.4 mutations per megabase.

Time point defined: pre-treatment sample, taken before nivolumab and TIL therapy. Sequencing used immunoSEQ v3. The protocol was immunoSEQ multiplex PCR, while the TCRdb copy is restricted to in-frame clones and leaves out a portion. Among tens of thousands of clones listed, around 70% were seen once. The length of the CDR3 is 15 residues. The V segment lost 6 bases and the J segment 3 bases; nucleotides outside the gene matches: 7. The germline CDR1 and CDR2 sequences are SGHVS and FQNEAQ. The V and J genes are TRBV7-8 and TRBJ2-7, with 11 nucleotides matching TRBD1. The input for sequencing was blood, taken at baseline. This TCR was sampled from a person between 25 and 79 years old with non-small cell lung cancer. Here the CDR3 reads CASRGQGARIYEQYF. The CDR3 DNA reads as TGTGCCAGCAGAGGACAGGGGGCGCGTATCTACGAGCAGTACTTC. Using reference TRBV7-8 and TRBJ2-7 for the parts outside the CDR3, the full variable domain is GAGVSQSPRYKVAKRGQDVALRCDPISGHVSLFWYQQALGQGPEFLTYFQNEAQLDKSGLPSDRFFAERPEGSVSTLKIQRTQQEDSAVYLCASRGQGARIYEQYFGPGTRLTVT.